What follows are 5 T cell receptor beta chains derived from one specimen sequenced in a study of blood T cell repertoires in COVID-19. TCRdb's table, derived via immunoSEQ multiplex PCR, lists solely in-frame clones and lacks some. The sample lists 320,000 or so clones, more than 85% occurring once. What was sequenced was PBMCs or T cells enriched from blood (not recorded which). The receptors here all came from a woman aged 30 to 39 who had recovered from COVID-19.

V and J are TRBV2 and TRBJ2-7, with 8 positions matching TRBD2. The J segment lost 6 bases and the V segment lost 7 bases, leaving 8 bases of the junction unmatched. CDR1 is SNHLY and CDR2 is FYNNEI in the germline V gene. The CDR3 runs 13 residues. The chain's CDR3 is CASTGGREGEQYF. CDR3 DNA sequence: TGTGCCAGCACGGGGGGGCGCGAGGGCGAGCAGTACTTC.

The chain is built from TRBV15 and TRBJ2-5; possibly TRBD1 for D (6 bases). Looked up from germline, CDR1 is LNHNV and CDR2 is YYDKDF (reference sequence). The CDR3 length is 14 residues. V was cut by 0 bases and J by 5 bases, with 10 bases left in between. The DNA of the CDR3 is TGTGCCACCAGCAGAGATTCAGGGGTCGAGACCCAGTACTTC. Its protein product is CATSRDSGVETQYF.

V is TRBV5-6 and J is TRBJ2-1, with 10 bases aligning to TRBD1. CDR3 length: 15 residues. Germline CDR1 reads SGHDT; CDR2 reads YYEEEE. V lost 4 bases, J lost 8 bases, and 9 bases stayed unmatched. CDR3 residues: CASSLGGQGIDEQFF. The DNA of the CDR3 is TGTGCCAGCAGCCTGGGGGGACAGGGGATTGATGAGCAGTTCTTC.

This chain uses TRBV6-5 with TRBJ1-1, with 7 bases fitting TRBD1. Germline V gives CDR1 MNHEY, CDR2 SVGAGI. The junction had 7 bases not matched to a gene; V was cut back by 7 bases and J by 8 bases. This CDR3 has 12 amino acids. The CDR3 sequence: CASILDRREAFF. DNA for the CDR3: TGTGCCAGCATTCTGGACAGGCGCGAAGCTTTCTTT.

J is TRBJ1-6 and V is TRBV5-6; D uncertain. Trimming shortened V by 1 base and J by 5 bases, and 10 bases separated the two germline ends. CDR3 length equals 15 residues. Germline CDR1 and CDR2: SGHDT and YYEEEE. In DNA, the CDR3 is TGTGCCAGCAGCTTGAGCCAGGCCAATAATTCACCCCTCCACTTT. This translates into CASSLSQANNSPLHF. Filled out from reference TRBV5-6 and TRBJ1-6, the complete variable domain reads DAGVTQSPTHLIKTRGQQVTLRCSPKSGHDTVSWYQQALGQGPQFIFQYYEEEERQRGNFPDRFSGHQFPNYSSELNVNALLLGDSALYLCASSLSQANNSPLHFGNGTRLTVT.